These 10 T cell receptor beta chains originate from one sample sequenced in a study of early T cells in non-severe SARS-CoV-2 infection. TCRdb reprocessed the 5' RACE reads via MiXCR and lists one record per CDR3 protein. This sample has 85,000 to 90,000 distinct CDR3 sequences, with 14% to 15% found just once. The specimen sequenced was whole blood. These receptors came from an adult who was a healthcare worker with PCR-confirmed SARS-CoV-2 infection or an uninfected control (not recorded which).

This chain connects TRBV6-5 to TRBJ2-5; D ambiguous. V lost 0 bases and J lost 5, with 7 bases in between. Germline V gives CDR1 MNHEY, CDR2 SVGAGI. The CDR3 is 13 amino acids. CDR3 region: CASSYSYSETQYF. For the CDR3, the DNA is TGTGCCAGCAGTTACTCGTACTCGGAGACCCAGTACTTC.

This clonotype showed up many times. The genes are TRBV4-1 and TRBJ2-5, with TRBD2 identical over 10 bases. Losses at the gene ends were 0 bases for V and 2 bases for J; bases not matched to a gene: 6. Germline V lookup: CDR1 MGHRA, CDR2 YSYEKL. The CDR3 spans 17 residues. The CDR3 DNA reads as TGCGCCAGCAGCCAAGATAGCGGGGGGCCGGAGCAAGAGACCCAGTACTTC. This gives the protein CASSQDSGGPEQETQYF.

Ten or more counts support this clonotype. The J gene is TRBJ2-7, the V gene TRBV18; weak D call: TRBD2 (6 bases). Germline V gives CDR1 KGHSH, CDR2 LQKENI. There are 15 residues in the CDR3. V lost 6 bases and J 0 bases, leaving 15 bases between the germline ends. In DNA form, the CDR3 reads TGTGCCAGCTCCCCAACTAGCCCGAGCTCCTACGAGCAGTACGTC. The encoded protein is CASSPTSPSSYEQYV.

The CDR3 loop is CASSLSGGYSPLHF. For the CDR3, the DNA is TGTGCCAGCAGCTTATCTGGGGGCTACTCACCCCTCCACTTT. The chain links TRBV13 to TRBJ1-6; possible D gene TRBD1, 6 bases. The CDR3 is 14 residues long. Trimming took 2 bases from V and 10 from J, leaving 12 bases between them. Germline assignment: CDR1 PRHDT and CDR2 FYEKMQ (reference sequence).

V usage is TRBV4-2 and J usage is TRBJ2-1; 10 nucleotides agree with TRBD2. Trimming at V came to 0 bases and at J to 5 bases, leaving 7 bases not matched to a gene. Germline V gene sequence: CDR1 LGHNA, CDR2 YNFKEQ. The CDR3 is 17 residues long. The CDR3 region is CASSQEIVLAGDNEQFF. Written as DNA, the CDR3 is TGTGCCAGCAGCCAAGAAATAGTCCTAGCGGGGGACAATGAGCAGTTCTTC.

This clonotype has just a few counts. The rearrangement joins TRBV29-1 to TRBJ1-2, with D possibly TRBD1 on 6 matching bases. The V end lost 4 bases, the J end lost 4 bases, and 13 bases lay between the germline ends. The CDR3 is 13 residues long. CDR1 is SQVTM, CDR2 ANQGSEA, per germline. The CDR3 DNA reads TGCAGCGTTGGGGGGCAGTTGACCTATGGCTACACCTTC. It specifies CSVGGQLTYGYTF.

This chain uses TRBV28 with TRBJ1-6; 7 nucleotides align to TRBD1. The CDR3 is 14 residues long. J lost 8 bases, V lost 10 bases, and 11 bases had no gene match. The germline CDR1 and CDR2 sequences are MDHEN and SYDVKM. The CDR3 nucleotides are TGTGCCATCAACCGTGACAGGGAATATTCACCCCTCCACTTT. Its protein product is CAINRDREYSPLHF.

Of note for this clonotype: An end of the junction differs from the germline gene, which may be a read error. The chain recombines TRBV12-3 or TRBV12-4 with TRBJ2-2, with 10 positions matching TRBD2. The CDR3 is 19 amino acids. The CDR3 protein is CANSSTTSGFLANTGELFF. The CDR3 nucleotides read TGTGCCAACAGTTCGACGACTAGCGGGTTTCTCGCGAACACCGGGGAGCTGTTTTTT.

This clonotype was counted at least ten times. V is TRBV25-1 and J is TRBJ1-6; the match to TRBD1 covers 8 bases. This CDR3 region has 15 residues. After removal of 6 bases from V and 9 bases from J, the junction contained 10 bases not matched to a gene. Per the germline V gene, CDR1 is MGHDK and CDR2 is SYGVNS. The CDR3 spells CASRDLTGGASPLHF. The CDR3 nucleotides read TGTGCCAGCAGAGACCTTACAGGGGGGGCTTCACCCCTCCACTTT.

This clonotype was seen a handful of times. The chain combines TRBV14 with TRBJ2-5; no clear D gene. Trimming left V 1 base short and J 7 bases short, with 7 bases between. This CDR3 has 12 residues. CDR1 SGHDN and CDR2 FVKESK come from the germline V gene. The CDR3 region has the DNA TGTGCCAGCAGCCAAGCTACGGGGACCCAGTACTTC. Protein product: CASSQATGTQYF.